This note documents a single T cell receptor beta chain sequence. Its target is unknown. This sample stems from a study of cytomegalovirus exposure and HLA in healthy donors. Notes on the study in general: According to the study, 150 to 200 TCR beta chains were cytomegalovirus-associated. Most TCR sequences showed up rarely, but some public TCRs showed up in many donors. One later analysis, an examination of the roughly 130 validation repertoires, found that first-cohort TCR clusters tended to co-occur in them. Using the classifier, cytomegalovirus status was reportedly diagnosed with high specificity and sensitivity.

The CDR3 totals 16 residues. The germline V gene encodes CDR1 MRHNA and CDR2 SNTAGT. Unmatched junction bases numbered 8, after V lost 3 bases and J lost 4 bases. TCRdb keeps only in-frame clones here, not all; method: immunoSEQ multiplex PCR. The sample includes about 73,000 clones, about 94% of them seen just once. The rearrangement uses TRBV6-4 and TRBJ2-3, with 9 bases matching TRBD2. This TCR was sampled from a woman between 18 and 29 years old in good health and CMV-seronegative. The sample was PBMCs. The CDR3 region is CASSEEGTSGPDTQYF. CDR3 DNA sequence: TGTGCCAGCAGTGAGGAGGGAACTAGCGGGCCAGATACGCAGTATTTT.